This T cell receptor beta chain is drawn from a study of T cells expressing NK-cell markers. TCRdb re-called the 5' RACE reads; one entry per CDR3 protein, DNA not given. The sample holds under 600,000 distinct CDR3 sequences. The sequence came from a woman aged 45-60 years in good health. The sequencing sample was made of blood T cells: a sorted CD56 or NKG2C T cell subset, CD4+ or CD8+ T cells, or bulk PBMC T cells (not recorded which).

CDR3 in amino acids: CASTRSGLAGPTNTGELFF. The chain combines TRBV12-3 or TRBV12-4 with TRBJ2-2; the TCRdb call, TRBD2, lacks DNA for checking. The CDR3 has 19 residues.